This record covers a single TCR beta chain. The antigen is unknown. CDR3 length: 13 residues. V lost 0 bases and J 9 bases, leaving 14 bases between the germline ends. Germline CDR1 reads GTSNPN; CDR2 reads SVGIG (reference sequence). Libraries were prepared by immunoSEQ multiplex PCR; TCRdb keeps only in-frame clonotypes and omits some of them. The sample holds 110,000 or so clones, approximately 89% seen once. These data originate in a study of OX40 agonist ivuxolimab in advanced cancers. Study context: At doses from 0.01 to 10 mg/kg, patients were given intravenous ivuxolimab every 2 weeks.

Study-wide results and caveats: The study found that CD8+ T cells averaged more expanded clones than CD4+. People who partly responded at 0.1-3.0 mg/kg had some of the least clonal expansion seen.

This chain connects TRBV30 to TRBJ2-5, with D tentatively TRBD2 (5 bases). The sequence came from an adult with an advanced solid tumor such as melanoma, head and neck, liver or kidney cancer. The input for sequencing was CD4+ or CD8+ T cells sorted from blood, taken in a trial of the OX40 agonist ivuxolimab. The CDR3 sequence: CAWSVGGRRAQYF. CDR3 DNA sequence: TGTGCCTGGAGTGTAGGTGGCCGGCGGGCCCAGTACTTC.